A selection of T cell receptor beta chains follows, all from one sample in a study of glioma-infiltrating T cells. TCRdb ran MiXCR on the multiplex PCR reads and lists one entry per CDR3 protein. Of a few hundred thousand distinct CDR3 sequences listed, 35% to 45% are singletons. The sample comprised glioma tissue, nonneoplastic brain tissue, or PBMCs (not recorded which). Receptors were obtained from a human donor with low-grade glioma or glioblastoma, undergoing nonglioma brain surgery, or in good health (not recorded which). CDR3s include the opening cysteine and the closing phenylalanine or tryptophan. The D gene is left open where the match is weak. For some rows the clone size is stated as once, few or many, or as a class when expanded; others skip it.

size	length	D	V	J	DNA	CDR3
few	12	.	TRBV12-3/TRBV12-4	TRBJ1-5	TGTGCCAGCAGTTCCCAAATGCAGCCCCAGCATTTT	CASSSQMQPQHF
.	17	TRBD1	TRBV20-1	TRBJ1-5	TGCCGTGCAAACCTCGTACAGGGGGCGTATAGCAATCAGCCCCAGCATTTT	CRANLVQGAYSNQPQHF
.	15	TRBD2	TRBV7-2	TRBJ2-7	TGTGCCAGCAGCGTTAGCGGGAGTGGGGGCTACGAGCAGTACTTC	CASSVSGSGGYEQYF
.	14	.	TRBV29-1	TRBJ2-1	TGCAGCGTTGAAGGGGGTGAGGGACACAATGAGCAGTTCTTC	CSVEGGEGHNEQFF
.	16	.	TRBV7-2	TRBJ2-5	TGTGCCAGCAGCTTAGTTGGGGGGATGTACCAAGAGACCCAGTACTTC	CASSLVGGMYQETQYF
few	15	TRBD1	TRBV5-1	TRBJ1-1	TGCGCCAGCAGCTTGGGAGGGGGCGAATCCACTGAAGCTTTCTTT	CASSLGGGESTEAFF
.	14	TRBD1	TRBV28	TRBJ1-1	TGTGCCAGCAGTTTATGGACAGGGAACACTGACGCTTTCTTT	CASSLWTGNTDAFF
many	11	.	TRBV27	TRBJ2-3	TGTGCCAGCGGTTTCACAGATACGCAGTATTTT	CASGFTDTQYF
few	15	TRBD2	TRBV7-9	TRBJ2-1	TGTGCCAGCAGCTTGCCGGGACTAGCGAACAATGAGCAGTTCTTC	CASSLPGLANNEQFF
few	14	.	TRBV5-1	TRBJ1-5	TGCGCCAGTCCAAAGGACAAGACTTATCAGCCCCAGCATTTT	CASPKDKTYQPQHF
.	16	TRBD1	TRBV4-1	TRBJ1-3	TGCGCCAGCAGCCAATTGGACAGGGGTGGAGGAAACACCATATATTTT	CASSQLDRGGGNTIYF
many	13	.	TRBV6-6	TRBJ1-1	TGTGCCAGCAGTTACAGTAGTAGGGTCGAAGCTTTCTTT	CASSYSSRVEAFF
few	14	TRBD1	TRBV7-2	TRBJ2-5	TGTGCCAGCAGCGCCCCGACAGGGGAGGAGACCCAGTACTTC	CASSAPTGEETQYF
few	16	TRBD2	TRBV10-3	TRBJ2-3	TGTGCCATCAGTGAGCGGACTAGCGGGTCAACAGATACGCAGTATTTT	CAISERTSGSTDTQYF
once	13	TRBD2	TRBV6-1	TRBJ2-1	TGTGCCAGCAGACTTAGCGGGATCGGGGAGCAGTTCTTC	CASRLSGIGEQFF
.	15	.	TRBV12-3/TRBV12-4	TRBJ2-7	TGTGCCAGCAGCCCCACAGGTCCTGGCTCCTACGAGCAGTACTTC	CASSPTGPGSYEQYF
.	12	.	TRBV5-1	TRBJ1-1	TGCGCCAGCTCCGACCCGAACACTGAAGCTTTCTTT	CASSDPNTEAFF
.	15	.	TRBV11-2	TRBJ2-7	TGTGCCAGCACCCCGGAGGCTCTGGCCCCAGGCGAGCAGTACTTC	CASTPEALAPGEQYF
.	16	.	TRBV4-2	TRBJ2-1	TGTGCCAGCAGCCAAGCAGGAGAGACCTACTACAATGAGCAGTTCTTC	CASSQAGETYYNEQFF
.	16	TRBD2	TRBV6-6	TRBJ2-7	TGTGCCAGCAGTTACTCACCCCTAGCGGGAGTGGGTGAGCAGTACTTC	CASSYSPLAGVGEQYF
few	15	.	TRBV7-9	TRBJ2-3	TGTGCCAGCAGCTTCAAACTAGCCGCCTCAGATACGCAGTATTTT	CASSFKLAASDTQYF
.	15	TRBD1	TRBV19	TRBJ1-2	TGTGCCAGTAGTACCACCAACAGGGGGCTGGATGGCTACACCTTC	CASSTTNRGLDGYTF
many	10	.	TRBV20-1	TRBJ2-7	TGCAGTGCTGGGGGGGCCGAGCAGTACTTC	CSAGGAEQYF
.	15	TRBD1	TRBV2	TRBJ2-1	TGTGCCAGCAGTGGACAGGGAATTTCCTACAATGAGCAGTTCTTC	CASSGQGISYNEQFF
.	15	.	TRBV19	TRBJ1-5	TGTGCCAGTAGCGCTACAGGGAATCGCAATCAGCCCCAGCATTTT	CASSATGNRNQPQHF
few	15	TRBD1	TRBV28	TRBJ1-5	TGTGCCAGCAGTTTAATTGGGACAGGGGATCAGCCCCAGCATTTT	CASSLIGTGDQPQHF
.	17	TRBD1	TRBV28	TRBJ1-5	TGTGCCAGCAGTTTGCCCGGGACAGGGCCTGTCGATCAGCCCCAGCATTTT	CASSLPGTGPVDQPQHF
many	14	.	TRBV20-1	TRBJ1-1	TGCAGTGCTAGGGGGGATCATCGGGGCACTGAAGCTTTCTTT	CSARGDHRGTEAFF
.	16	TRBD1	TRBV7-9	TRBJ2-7	TGTGCCAGCAGCTTACTTGGACAGGGGGCAGCCCACGAGCAGTACTTC	CASSLLGQGAAHEQYF
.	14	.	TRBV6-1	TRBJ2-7	TGTGCCATCAGTGATTTAGGTCTAGGAGGCGAGCAGTACTTC	CAISDLGLGGEQYF
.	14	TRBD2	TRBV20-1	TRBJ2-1	TGCAGTGCTGATACTAGCGGGAGGATCTATGAGCAGTTCTTC	CSADTSGRIYEQFF
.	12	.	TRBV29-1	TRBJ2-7	TGCAGCGTTGACAGTCCCACCTACGAGCAGTACTTC	CSVDSPTYEQYF
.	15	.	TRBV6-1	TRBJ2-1	TGTGCCAGCAGTCGACAGCGTAGCTCCTACAATGAGCAGTTCTTC	CASSRQRSSYNEQFF
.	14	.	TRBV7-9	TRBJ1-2	TGTGCCAGCAGCTTAGGCCCATTCAGGGATGGCTACACCTTC	CASSLGPFRDGYTF
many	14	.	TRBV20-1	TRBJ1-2	TGCAGTGCTCGGACCTTAGGATCGCACTATGGCTACACCTTC	CSARTLGSHYGYTF
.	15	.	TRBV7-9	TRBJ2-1	TGTGCCAGCAGCTTGGGGTCCCTAGGTCTCGATGAGCAGTTCTTC	CASSLGSLGLDEQFF
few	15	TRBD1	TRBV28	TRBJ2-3	TGTGCCAGTCTGACAGGGGGTCGAAGCACAGATACGCAGTATTTT	CASLTGGRSTDTQYF
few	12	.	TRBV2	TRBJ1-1	TGTGCCAGCAGCTCGATAGGCACTGAAGCTTTCTTT	CASSSIGTEAFF
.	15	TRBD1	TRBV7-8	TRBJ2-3	TGTGCCAGCAGCTTAGGGTACAGGGGACCAGATACGCAGTATTTT	CASSLGYRGPDTQYF
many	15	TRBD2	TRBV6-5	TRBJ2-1	TGTGCCAGCAGTTACTCGACTAGCGGGAGGTATGAGCAGTTCTTC	CASSYSTSGRYEQFF
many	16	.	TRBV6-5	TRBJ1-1	TGTGCCAGCAGTTACTCGTGGACACCGGAGGACACTGAAGCTTTCTTT	CASSYSWTPEDTEAFF
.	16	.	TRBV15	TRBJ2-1	TGTGCCGCCAGCAGCTTTACAGGGGGGGCCTACAATGAGCAGTTCTTC	CAASSFTGGAYNEQFF
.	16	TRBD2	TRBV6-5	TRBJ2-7	TGTGCCAGCAGCGTAGTGGGAGGGGTACGCTCCTACGAGCAGTACTTC	CASSVVGGVRSYEQYF
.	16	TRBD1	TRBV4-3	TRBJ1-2	TGCGCCAGCAGCCAAGATTGGGGGACAGATGAATATGGCTACACCTTC	CASSQDWGTDEYGYTF
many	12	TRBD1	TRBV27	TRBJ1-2	TGTGCCAGCAAGAAGGCAGGGGGCCAGTACACCTTC	CASKKAGGQYTF